Below, 30 T cell receptor beta chains from the same sample are listed, as sequenced in a study of molecular identifiers for immune sequencing clone quantification. MiXCR, applied by TCRdb to the PCR reads, yields one record per CDR3 protein. Here the sample spans about half a million distinct CDR3 sequences, less than 30% being singletons. Sequencing was performed on naive CD8+ T cells from blood, with Jurkat cell RNA spiked in. Noted subset: FACS-sorted CD8+CD4-CCR7+CD45RA+ naive T cells. All receptors come from a human donor in good health. Some libraries in this study had Jurkat cell RNA spiked in.

The chain is built from TRBV14 and TRBJ2-7, with 8 bases matching TRBD1. Trimming removed 5 bases from V and 2 bases from J; junction bases left unmatched: 8. The germline V gene encodes CDR1 SGHDN and CDR2 FVKESK. This CDR3 comprises 15 residues. CDR3 bases: TGTGCCAGCAGCTCCGCGGACAGGGTTCCCTACGAGCAGTACTTC. Translating gives CASSSADRVPYEQYF.

The CDR3 DNA is TGTGCCAGCAGCCGGGACAGGGACCCCACAGATACGCAGTATTTT. Its translation is CASSRDRDPTDTQYF. The chain carries TRBV7-2 and TRBJ2-3; TRBD1 aligns across 9 bases. The CDR3 is 15 residues long. The ends lost 5 bases at V and 2 bases at J; junction bases unmatched: 5. In germline, CDR1 is SGHTA, CDR2 FQGNSA.

This rearrangement joins TRBV24-1 to TRBJ2-5, with 7 nucleotides matching TRBD1. The germline CDR1 and CDR2 sequences are KGHDR and SFDVKD. The V gene end was trimmed by 2 bases and the J gene end by 0 bases; junction bases not matched to a gene: 8. The CDR3 runs to 17 residues. The CDR3 DNA sequence: TGTGCCACCAGTGATTCCGGGCAGGGGGAACACCAAGAGACCCAGTACTTC. This translates into CATSDSGQGEHQETQYF.

This clonotype appeared a few times. For the CDR3, the DNA is TGTGCCAGCAGCTTAGTGCCGGCAGGGCTGAACACTGAAGCTTTCTTT. This gives the protein CASSLVPAGLNTEAFF. The chain joins TRBV11-2 to TRBJ1-1; TRBD1 is a possible D gene (5 bases). Trimming stripped 1 base from V and 0 bases from J, with 12 bases between. CDR3 length: 16 amino acids. Germline lookup yields CDR1 SGHAT and CDR2 FQNNGV.

The chain joins TRBV29-1 to TRBJ2-1, with D perhaps TRBD2 (5 bases). The CDR3 runs 12 residues. V was clipped by 4 bases and J by 9 bases, with 13 bases between them. Germline V lookup: CDR1 SQVTM, CDR2 ANQGSEA. Here the CDR3 reads CSVVREYSEQFF. CDR3 in DNA: TGCAGCGTTGTTAGGGAGTATAGTGAGCAGTTCTTC.

This clonotype was seen only once. Since a much larger clone is just one base distant, this may be a read error. The chain combines TRBV4-3 with TRBJ2-3, with D hard to call. CDR3 length: 15 residues. Germline V gene lookup returns CDR1 LGHNA and CDR2 YSLEER. The CDR3 coding sequence is TGCGCCAGCAGCCAACTCACTACCGGAATAGATACGCAGTGTTTT. This codes for CASSQLTTGIDTQCF.

This clonotype was picked up one time. The chain uses TRBV6-6 and TRBJ2-3; 11 positions agree with TRBD2. The trim removed 2 bases at V and 8 bases at J, leaving 9 bases unmatched. The CDR3 runs 16 residues. The V gene's germline CDR1 is MNHNY and CDR2 SVGAGI (reference sequence). The chain's CDR3 is CASSYGSGRAAITQYF. The CDR3 nucleotides read TGTGCCAGCAGTTACGGTAGCGGGAGGGCCGCAATTACGCAGTATTTT.

With regard to this clonotype: Possible read error: a much larger clone is one base away. The chain carries TRBV6-6 and TRBJ2-3, with D unclear. CDR3 length: 13 residues. Trimming removed 2 bases from V and 2 bases from J, with 5 bases in between. Germline V gene lookup returns CDR1 MNHNY and CDR2 SVGAGI (reference sequence). The DNA for the CDR3 is TGTGCCAGCAGTTACGCGGACACAGATACGCAGTATTTT. Translating gives CASSYADTDTQYF.

V gene TRBV20-1 combines with J gene TRBJ2-7; 9 positions match TRBD1. CDR3 length: 14 amino acids. Germline CDR1 DFQATT, CDR2 SNEGSKA (reference sequence). V was clipped by 0 bases and J by 3 bases; unmatched bases: 3. The CDR3 here is CSARDVDRGYEQYF. CDR3 nucleotide sequence: TGCAGTGCTAGAGATGTGGACAGGGGCTACGAGCAGTACTTC.

Concerning this clonotype: The junction differs from germline at one of its ends, possibly a read error. The rearrangement links TRBV12-3 or TRBV12-4 to TRBJ2-3, with TRBD1 matching over 7 bases. The CDR3 has 14 amino acids. As DNA, the CDR3 is TGTTCCAGCAGTTTTCGACAGGGCCCAGATACGCAGTATTTT. It is translated as CSSSFRQGPDTQYF.

The V call is TRBV12-5, the J call TRBJ2-1, with TRBD1 matching over 10 bases. The CDR3 runs 14 residues. Germline assignment: CDR1 LGHNT and CDR2 FRNRAP. J gave up 9 bases and V 6 bases, and 8 bases lay outside the gene matches. CDR3 loop: CASGPWDRGGEQFF. CDR3 DNA sequence: TGTGCTAGTGGCCCTTGGGACAGGGGTGGTGAGCAGTTCTTC.

About this clonotype itself: A read error may produce the germline difference seen at one junction end. The chain joins TRBV20-1 to TRBJ2-1, with TRBD2 identical over 7 bases. CDR3 length: 15 amino acids. CDR1 is DFQATT, CDR2 SNEGSKA, per germline (reference sequence). CDR3 nucleotide sequence: TGCAGTGCCAGACCTACGGGAGGTGCCTACGATGAGCAGTTCTTC. It codes for CSARPTGGAYDEQFF.

As concerns this clonotype: Possible read error: a much larger clone is one base away. The chain is built from TRBV7-9 and TRBJ2-2; maybe TRBD2 (5 bases). Germline values: CDR1 SEHNR, CDR2 FQNEAQ (reference sequence). There are 13 residues in the CDR3. The CDR3 spells CASSFTSSGELLF. The DNA for the CDR3 is TGTGCCAGCAGCTTTACTTCTTCCGGGGAGCTGCTTTTT.

The V gene is TRBV27, the J gene TRBJ2-6, with 8 bases aligning to TRBD1. Germline lookup yields CDR1 MNHEY and CDR2 SMNVEV (reference sequence). CDR3 size: 16 residues. The trim removed 5 bases at V and 0 bases at J, leaving 3 bases unmatched. This CDR3 reads CASSTQGVSGANVLTF. CDR3 nucleotides: TGTGCCAGCAGTACACAGGGGGTCTCTGGGGCCAACGTCCTGACTTTC. Combining the CDR3 with reference TRBV27 and TRBJ2-6 gives the whole variable domain EAQVTQNPRYLITVTGKKLTVTCSQNMNHEYMSWYRQDPGLGLRQIYYSMNVEVTDKGDVPEGYKVSRKEKRNFPLILESPSPNQTSLYFCASSTQGVSGANVLTFGAGSRLTVL.

This clonotype was observed at least ten times. The chain couples TRBV7-9 to TRBJ1-6; D is undetermined. From germline, CDR1 is SEHNR and CDR2 FQNEAQ (reference sequence). The CDR3 runs to 13 residues. V was pared by 5 bases and J by 14 bases, with 16 bases between. The CDR3 DNA sequence: TGTGCCAGCAGCGCCCAGGAAGGTCGTTCCCTCCACTTT. Its translation is CASSAQEGRSLHF.

This clonotype was seen only a few times. The chain couples TRBV11-2 to TRBJ2-7; possible D gene TRBD1, 6 bases. CDR1 is SGHAT and CDR2 is FQNNGV in the germline V gene. V lost 4 bases and J 2 bases, leaving 18 bases between the germline ends. The CDR3 is made up of 16 amino acids. CDR3 sequence: CASSSGRDTLTYEQYF. CDR3 bases: TGTGCCAGCAGCTCCGGCCGGGACACGCTCACCTACGAGCAGTACTTC.

This clonotype was recorded many times. The chain carries TRBV29-1 and TRBJ1-1, with D uncertain. Germline CDR1 reads SQVTM; CDR2 reads ANQGSEA. The CDR3 covers 12 residues. Trimming cost V 7 bases and J 0 bases, with 9 bases left between them. CDR3 sequence reads: CSAVLLNTEAFF. The DNA for the CDR3 is TGCAGCGCTGTTCTTTTGAACACTGAAGCTTTCTTT.

This clonotype was counted ten times or more. V and J are TRBV4-3 and TRBJ1-1; possibly TRBD1 for D (5 bases). Germline V gene lookup returns CDR1 LGHNA and CDR2 YSLEER. There are 14 residues in the CDR3. V was trimmed by 4 bases and J by 0 bases, leaving 9 bases between them. The CDR3 DNA is TGCGCCAGCAGCCCTGGACAATTGAACACTGAAGCTTTCTTT. Its translation: CASSPGQLNTEAFF.

In its sample, this clonotype was seen a few times. The chain joins TRBV7-9 to TRBJ1-3, with D unresolved. The V gene lost 4 bases and the J gene lost 1 base, with 11 bases spanning the gap. The CDR3 has 15 residues. Germline assignment: CDR1 SEHNR and CDR2 FQNEAQ (reference sequence). The CDR3, as DNA: TGTGCCAGCAGCTGGGAATTTGAATCTGGAAACACCATATATTTT. Amino acids: CASSWEFESGNTIYF.

In regard to this clonotype: A single base separates this from a much larger clone, so it may be a read error. The chain has TRBV28 and TRBJ2-3, with D perhaps TRBD2 (5 bases). CDR3 length: 14 amino acids. Germline values: CDR1 MDHEN, CDR2 SYDVKM. The CDR3 is CVSSLRALRDTQYF. CDR3 sequence (DNA): TGTGTCAGCAGTTTGAGGGCCCTTCGGGATACGCAGTATTTT. Full variable domain (remainder filled in from reference TRBV28 and TRBJ2-3): DVKVTQSSRYLVKRTGEKVFLECVQDMDHENMFWYRQDPGLGLRLIYFSYDVKMKEKGDIPEGYSVSREKKERFSLILESASTNQTSMYLCVSSLRALRDTQYFGPGTRLTVL.

Ten or more counts support this clonotype. This sequence joins TRBV27 and TRBJ1-1; possibly TRBD1 for D (5 bases). Germline V CDR1 and CDR2: MNHEY, SMNVEV (reference sequence). The V and J ends lost 3 bases and 3 bases respectively, with 20 bases between them. CDR3 size: 17 residues. In DNA form, the CDR3 reads TGTGCCAGCAGTTTGGGCCGGGACCGGTTGCTAGACACTGAAGCTTTCTTT. The encoded protein is CASSLGRDRLLDTEAFF.

The table lists this clonotype with a few counts. The chain employs TRBV7-9 and TRBJ2-1, with TRBD2 matching over 15 bases. Germline trimming cut 5 bases from V and 9 bases from J; bases unmatched to any gene: 8. Germline CDR1 reads SEHNR; CDR2 reads FQNEAQ (reference sequence). This CDR3 contains 16 residues. Here the CDR3 DNA reads TGTGCCAGCAGCCCCCGGACTAGCGGGAGGGTTCCTGAGCAGTTCTTC. Its protein is CASSPRTSGRVPEQFF.

The chain uses TRBV6-6 and TRBJ1-1; the D is unclear. The CDR3 has 13 amino acids. Per germline, CDR1 MNHNY and CDR2 SVGAGI (reference sequence). The V and J ends lost 5 bases and 8 bases respectively, with 15 bases between them. The CDR3 nucleotides are TGTGCCAGCAGTGTAATAGGGAGTCCGGAAGCTTTCTTT. Translation gives CASSVIGSPEAFF.

This clonotype came up a few times. The chain is built from TRBV27 and TRBJ2-4; D might be TRBD2 (5 bases). Looked up from germline, CDR1 is MNHEY and CDR2 is SMNVEV (reference sequence). The CDR3 spans 13 residues. Trimming took off 8 bases at V and 5 bases at J, with 13 bases between the two ends. The CDR3 loop is CASGEGSQNIQYF. The CDR3 DNA follows: TGTGCCAGCGGTGAGGGTTCTCAAAACATTCAGTACTTC.

This clonotype was seen a few times. CDR3 in DNA: TGTGCCAGCAGTTACATAGCGGTGGGCACAGATACGCAGTATTTT. Translated: CASSYIAVGTDTQYF. The chain links TRBV6-6 to TRBJ2-3; the D gene is possibly TRBD2 (6 bases). Germline loops: CDR1 MNHNY, CDR2 SVGAGI (reference sequence). Trimming pared 2 bases from V and 1 base from J, leaving 10 bases between. This CDR3 is built from 15 residues.

This clonotype was counted a few times. The chain recombines TRBV3-1 with TRBJ2-3; the match to TRBD2 covers 10 bases. V shed 4 bases and J 5 bases; nucleotides not matched to a gene: 12. Germline V gene lookup returns CDR1 LGHDT and CDR2 YNNKEL (reference sequence). The length of the CDR3 is 17 residues. CDR3 DNA: TGTGCCAGCAGCCCCAATCCCGGACTAGCGGACCTAGATACGCAGTATTTT. This gives the protein CASSPNPGLADLDTQYF.

The table lists this clonotype with a few counts. V and J are TRBV12-3 or TRBV12-4 and TRBJ1-2; no clear D gene. Trimming left V 9 bases short and J 3 bases short, with 11 bases between. The CDR3 runs 12 residues. In DNA form, the CDR3 reads TGTGCCAGTGGTCCAGCGGACTATGGCTACACCTTC. It specifies CASGPADYGYTF.

The chain has TRBV20-1 and TRBJ2-2; D gene ambiguous. Trimming took off 5 bases at V and 2 bases at J, with 3 bases between the two ends. The V gene's germline CDR1 is DFQATT and CDR2 SNEGSKA (reference sequence). CDR3 size: 11 residues. CDR3 residues: CSAPNTGELFF. CDR3 in DNA: TGCAGTGCTCCAAACACCGGGGAGCTGTTTTTT.

This clonotype was seen at least ten times. The chain links TRBV29-1 to TRBJ1-1; possible D gene TRBD1, 5 bases. The CDR3 is made up of 12 amino acids. Trimming stripped 6 bases from V and 7 bases from J, with 15 bases between. Germline V lookup: CDR1 SQVTM, CDR2 ANQGSEA. CDR3 bases: TGCAGCGTCCTACTTGACACAGGTGAAGCTTTCTTT. Its translation: CSVLLDTGEAFF. The variable domain in full, with the rest retrieved from reference TRBV29-1 and TRBJ1-1, is SAVISQKPSRDICQRGTSLTIQCQVDSQVTMMFWYRQQPGQSLTLIATANQGSEATYESGFVIDKFPISRPNLTFSTLTVSNMSPEDSSIYLCSVLLDTGEAFFGQGTRLTVV.

The rearrangement links TRBV27 to TRBJ2-2; 8 bases line up with TRBD1. Germline-derived CDR1 and CDR2 are MNHEY and SMNVEV (reference sequence). The length of the CDR3 is 15 residues. V lost 6 bases to trimming and J lost 5 bases; unmatched junction nucleotides: 8. The CDR3 spells CASRTGTGSTGELFF. CDR3 DNA: TGTGCCAGCAGGACCGGGACAGGATCAACCGGGGAGCTGTTTTTT.